This T cell receptor beta chain was found in a study of T-cell reconstitution after alpha-beta-depleted transplantation in children. V was cut by 1 base and J by 6 bases, with 13 bases left in between. This CDR3 region has 15 residues. From germline, CDR1 is SNHLY and CDR2 FYNNEI. Preparing the TCRbeta library involved the use of unique molecular identifiers. TCRdb used MiXCR to reprocess the PCR reads, holding one entry per CDR3 protein. The repertoire holds around 800,000 distinct CDR3 sequences, around 17% seen once, with around 4.5% in the top ten. The chain couples TRBV2 to TRBJ2-4; TRBD1 is a possible D gene (7 bases). The sample consisted of PBMCs, mostly from graft donor cells, taken 360 days after TCRalphabeta/CD19-depleted stem cell transplant. The receptor was isolated from a male patient between 5 and 17 years old who had a stem cell transplant for acute lymphoblastic leukemia, so the T cells may come from the graft donor. The CDR3 region is CASSEGPGGLNIQYF. CDR3 DNA sequence: TGTGCCAGCAGTGAAGGCCCAGGGGGGTTAAACATTCAGTACTTC.